This TCR beta chain was captured by sequencing in a study of OX40 agonist ivuxolimab in advanced cancers. Repertoires were generated with immunoSEQ multiplex PCR, while TCRdb's copy carries only in-frame clones and drops some. The top ten clones hold about 13% of a sample with under 45,000 clones, around four fifths of them seen once. The receptor's source is an adult with an advanced solid tumor such as melanoma, head and neck, liver or kidney cancer. The sequencing here drew on CD4+ or CD8+ T cells sorted from blood, taken in a trial of the OX40 agonist ivuxolimab.

The CDR3 protein is CASMDARVGQPQHF. The CDR3 DNA reads as TGTGCCAGCATGGATGCCAGGGTAGGGCAGCCCCAGCATTTT. The chain has TRBV28 and TRBJ1-5; D might be TRBD1 (5 bases). The germline V and J ends were trimmed by 7 bases and 7 bases, with 17 bases remaining between them. Germline assignment: CDR1 MDHEN and CDR2 SYDVKM. The CDR3 loop spans 14 amino acids.